One sample yielded the 16 T cell receptor beta chains listed below, sequenced in a study of beta chain features in type 1 diabetes. Reverse transcription of all isolated RNA meant that expressed TCRB transcripts were sequenced. Assay used: immunoSEQ multiplex PCR; TCRdb lists only in-frame clones, some missing. The profile shows 300,000 to 350,000 clones, 13% to 15% of them singletons. Sequencing was done on a sample of central memory CD4+ T cells from blood. The origin of the receptors is a man between 25 and 39 years old in good health.

In its sample, this clone was seen a few times. The rearrangement links TRBV6-5 to TRBJ2-7, with D perhaps given as TRBD1 or TRBD2 (5 bases each). The V gene lost 5 bases and the J gene lost 6 bases, with 14 bases spanning the gap. The CDR3 covers 13 residues. The germline CDR1 and CDR2 sequences are MNHEY and SVGAGI. CDR3 residues: CASSELGDREQYF. CDR3 in DNA: TGTGCCAGCAGTGAATTGGGGGACCGCGAGCAGTACTTC.

This clone was picked up a small number of times. The rearrangement joins TRBV6-5 to TRBJ1-2; 9 positions match TRBD1. Unmatched junction bases numbered 14, after V lost 7 bases and J lost 8 bases. Germline lookup yields CDR1 MNHEY and CDR2 SVGAGI. There are 15 residues in the CDR3. DNA for the CDR3: TGTGCCAGCACCCAGGGACAGGGTAACAAACAGGGCTACACCTTC. Amino acids: CASTQGQGNKQGYTF.

V and J are TRBV28 and TRBJ1-2; D perhaps matches TRBD1 (6 bases). The germline CDR1 and CDR2 sequences are MDHEN and SYDVKM. The CDR3 sequence is 12 residues long. V shed 7 bases and J shed 8 bases, with 14 bases lying between them. CDR3 loop: CASINQGYGYTF. Written as DNA, the CDR3 is TGTGCCAGCATTAACCAGGGGTACGGCTACACCTTC.

The gene calls are TRBV5-4 and TRBJ2-2, with TRBD2 matching 11 bases. CDR1 is SGHNT and CDR2 is YYREEE in the germline V gene (reference sequence). The CDR3 extends over 14 amino acids. V trimming: 3 bases; J trimming: 10 bases; junction bases outside the gene matches: 5. The CDR3 loop reads CASSSVAGGPELFF. The CDR3 DNA follows: TGTGCCAGCAGCTCCGTAGCGGGGGGGCCGGAGCTGTTTTTT.

The CDR3 protein is CASSSRGEKLFF. CDR3 DNA: TGTGCCAGCAGTTCTAGGGGTGAAAAACTGTTTTTT. The chain employs TRBV28 and TRBJ1-4, with a possible D match to TRBD1 (5 bases). Germline V gene sequence: CDR1 MDHEN, CDR2 SYDVKM. The V end lost 4 bases, the J end lost 7 bases, and 7 bases lay between the germline ends. This CDR3 contains 12 residues.

To note about this clone: Distinct nucleotide sequences in the sample also encode this CDR3. The chain has TRBV14 and TRBJ1-2, with D unresolved. Germline assignment: CDR1 SGHDN and CDR2 FVKESK. This CDR3 is 12 amino acids long. V lost 2 bases, J lost 4 bases, and 5 bases lay in between. CDR3 in DNA: TGTGCCAGCAGCCAAAGGACCTATGGCTACACCTTC. It translates to CASSQRTYGYTF.

This clone was detected only a few times. The CDR3 sequence is CASSPYLGLAARTDTQYF. CDR3 nucleotides: TGTGCCAGCAGCCCCTATCTGGGACTAGCGGCTCGCACAGATACGCAGTATTTT. The V call is TRBV21-1, the J call TRBJ2-3; the table's D call TRBD2 went unverified against the DNA. TRBV21-1 is a pseudogene. This CDR3 has 18 amino acids.

The genes are TRBV5-4 and TRBJ2-1; possible D gene TRBD1, 5 bases. From germline, CDR1 is SGHNT and CDR2 YYREEE (reference sequence). This CDR3 comprises 15 residues. V lost 1 base and J lost 0, with 8 bases in between. The CDR3 reads CASSLSQGSYNEQFF. The CDR3 DNA reads as TGTGCCAGCAGCTTGTCGCAGGGCTCCTACAATGAGCAGTTCTTC.

The chain recombines TRBV5-6 with TRBJ1-4; unclear D gene. The CDR3 spans 12 residues. Trimming cost V 3 bases and J 7 bases, with 7 bases left between them. CDR1 and CDR2 (germline): SGHDT, YYEEEE. CDR3 amino acids: CASSWGAEKLFF. As DNA, the CDR3 is TGTGCCAGCAGCTGGGGAGCTGAAAAACTGTTTTTT.

This clone was seen only a few times. The chain uses TRBV11-2 and TRBJ1-1; weak D call: TRBD1 (6 bases). V was cut by 1 base and J by 6 bases, with 12 bases left in between. Germline-derived CDR1 and CDR2 are SGHAT and FQNNGV. This CDR3 is built from 14 residues. CDR3 in amino acids: CASSLGAPGAEAFF. CDR3 coding DNA: TGTGCCAGCAGCTTAGGCGCCCCAGGGGCTGAAGCTTTCTTT. The full variable domain, completed using reference TRBV11-2 and TRBJ1-1, is EAGVAQSPRYKIIEKRQSVAFWCNPISGHATLYWYQQILGQGPKLLIQFQNNGVVDDSQLPKDRFSAERLKGVDSTLKIQPAKLEDSAVYLCASSLGAPGAEAFFGQGTRLTVV.

Concerning this clone: Different DNA sequences within this sample yield the same CDR3. The V and J genes are TRBV7-2 and TRBJ2-3; D unresolved. Germline values: CDR1 SGHTA, CDR2 FQGNSA. The CDR3 sequence is 13 residues long. Trimming took 3 bases from V and 3 from J, leaving 7 bases between them. CDR3 sequence: CASSFRLTDTQYF. The CDR3 coding sequence is TGTGCCAGCAGCTTCCGCCTGACAGATACGCAGTATTTT.

The table lists this clone with a few counts. The J gene is TRBJ2-1, the V gene TRBV5-1; D not resolved. The CDR3 consists of 12 residues. Germline CDR1 SGHRS, CDR2 YFSETQ. The V end was cut by 1 base, the J end by 8 bases, with 7 bases between. The CDR3 protein is CASSLSGYEQFF. In DNA, the CDR3 is TGCGCCAGCAGCTTGTCTGGCTATGAGCAGTTCTTC.

This clone was seen only a few times. J is TRBJ1-5 and V is TRBV4-3, with D unresolved. Germline CDR1 is LGHNA and CDR2 is YSLEER. The CDR3 runs 15 residues. Trimming removed 2 bases from V and 0 bases from J, with 8 bases in between. The CDR3, as DNA: TGCGCCAGCAGCCAACAGGTAGATAGCAATCAGCCCCAGCATTTT. Residues: CASSQQVDSNQPQHF.

CDR3 in DNA: TGTGCCAGCAGTGAATATAGCGGGAGTGGCGATACGCAGTATTTT. Encoded protein: CASSEYSGSGDTQYF. This chain connects TRBV25-1 to TRBJ2-3; 9 bases map to TRBD2. V trimming: 0 bases; J trimming: 6 bases; junction bases outside the gene matches: 4. The CDR3 is made up of 15 amino acids. Germline V CDR1 and CDR2: MGHDK, SYGVNS.

This clone was seen repeatedly, ten times or more. The rearrangement uses TRBV11-3 and TRBJ2-3; TRBD1 might be the D (5 bases). V was cut by 0 bases and J by 4 bases, with 8 bases left in between. The CDR3 contains 14 residues. Germline loops: CDR1 SGHNT, CDR2 YENEEA. CDR3 protein: CASSLDRQSDTQYF. CDR3 DNA sequence: TGTGCCAGCAGCTTAGATCGACAGTCAGATACGCAGTATTTT.

This clone was found many times. Additional DNA sequences in this sample encode the identical CDR3. V and J are TRBV5-6 and TRBJ1-2, with TRBD1 matching 8 bases. Germline CDR1 reads SGHDT; CDR2 reads YYEEEE. The CDR3 is 15 amino acids. With V trimmed by 4 bases and J by 4 bases, 9 bases remained unmatched. For the CDR3, the DNA is TGTGCCAGCAGCGCCACGGACAGGGTAGGCTATGGCTACACCTTC. Residues: CASSATDRVGYGYTF.